This TCR beta chain is from a study of early T cells in non-severe SARS-CoV-2 infection. Study summary: The sequenced material was bulk RNA from unsorted whole blood, and its chains were unpaired.

Tagging with unique molecular identifiers was applied to individual cDNA molecules. A single record per CDR3 protein comes from TCRdb applying MiXCR to the 5' RACE reads. The table includes roughly 75,000 distinct CDR3 sequences, about 17% detected once. Notes on the study in general: Matching results from VDJdb favored anti-spike CD8 responses, leaving private and CD4 specificities undetected.

Turning to this clonotype: As yet, its antigen is unknown.

Between the trimmed V and J ends, which lost 4 bases and 7 bases, there was a span of 10 bases. In germline, CDR1 is GTSNPN, CDR2 SVGIG (reference sequence). This CDR3 comprises 11 residues. The receptor's source is an adult who was a healthcare worker with PCR-confirmed SARS-CoV-2 infection or an uninfected control (not recorded which). The V and J genes are TRBV30 and TRBJ1-2; D ambiguous. Sample: whole blood. The CDR3 reads CAWTRGFGYTF. The CDR3 DNA reads as TGTGCCTGGACCCGGGGTTTTGGCTACACCTTC.